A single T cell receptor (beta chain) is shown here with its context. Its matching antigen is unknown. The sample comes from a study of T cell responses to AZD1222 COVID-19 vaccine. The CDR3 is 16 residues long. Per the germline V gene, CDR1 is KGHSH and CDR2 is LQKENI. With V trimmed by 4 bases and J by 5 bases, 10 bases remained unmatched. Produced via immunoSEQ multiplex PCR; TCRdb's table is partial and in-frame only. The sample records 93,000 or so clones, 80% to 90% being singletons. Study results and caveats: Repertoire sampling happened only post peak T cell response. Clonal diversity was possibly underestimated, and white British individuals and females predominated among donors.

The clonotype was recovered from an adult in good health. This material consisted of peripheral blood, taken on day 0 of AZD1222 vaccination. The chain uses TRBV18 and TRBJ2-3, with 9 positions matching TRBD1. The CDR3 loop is CASSLRRQGVGDTQYF. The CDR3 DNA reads TGTGCCAGCTCACTCCGCAGACAGGGGGTAGGAGATACGCAGTATTTT.